Sequencing of this T cell receptor (beta chain) was carried out in a study of cytomegalovirus exposure and HLA in healthy donors. Broader study findings: Associated with cytomegalovirus, according to the listing, were fewer than 200 TCR beta chains. Both high specificity and high sensitivity reportedly marked the classifier's diagnosis of cytomegalovirus status. There were a few CMV-associated chains whose specificity for CMV antigens was confirmed in vitro.

On this clone: The antigen is undetermined.

The donors were in the approximately 110-subject validation cohort; that cohort was separate from the approximately 670-subject first cohort. V lost 5 bases and J 4 bases, leaving 11 bases between the germline ends. The CDR3 totals 13 residues. The V gene's germline CDR1 is SEHNR and CDR2 FQNEAQ (reference sequence). The repertoire was sequenced with immunoSEQ multiplex PCR; TCRdb's copy has only in-frame clones and lacks some. This table has about 130,000 clones, 70% to 85% appearing once. The chain carries TRBV7-9 and TRBJ1-1; tentatively, D is TRBD1 (6 bases). Sequenced sample: PBMCs. This receptor was obtained from a man in his thirties or forties in good health and CMV-seropositive. The CDR3, as DNA: TGTGCCAGCAGCCTGACAGGTCCCACTGAAGCTTTCTTT. Protein sequence: CASSLTGPTEAFF. The whole variable domain, filled in from reference TRBV7-9 and TRBJ1-1, reads DTGVSQNPRHKITKRGQNVTFRCDPISEHNRLYWYRQTLGQGPEFLTYFQNEAQLEKSRLLSDRFSAERPKGSFSTLEIQRTEQGDSAMYLCASSLTGPTEAFFGQGTRLTVV.